The 2 T cell receptor beta chains presented below share a single source sample, sequenced in a study of T cell clonotyping in hematopoietic cell transplantation. This table comes from immunoSEQ multiplex PCR, and its TCRdb copy is limited to in-frame clones, with some not included. The profile shows 6,500 to 9,500 clones, 90% to 97% of them singletons. The sequences come from PBMCs, collected 30 days after allogeneic stem cell transplant. The receptor source for this set is a male patient aged 40 to 55 who had an allogeneic stem cell transplant from a related donor, so the T cells may come from the graft donor. Some clones in this sample may be carry-over from other donors' samples.

This chain uses TRBV7-3 with TRBJ1-1, with no clear D. Germline CDR1 reads SGHTA; CDR2 reads FQGTGA. The CDR3 contains 13 residues. With 3 bases removed from V and 1 base from J, the gap between germline ends came to 6 bases. The CDR3 region is CASSFQPNTEAFF. The CDR3 DNA reads TGTGCCAGCAGCTTTCAGCCGAACACTGAAGCTTTCTTT.

The chain recombines TRBV6-5 with TRBJ2-3, with 7 bases identical to TRBD1. The CDR3 sequence is 13 residues long. The V gene end was trimmed by 10 bases and the J gene end by 2 bases; junction bases not matched to a gene: 6. CDR1 is MNHEY, CDR2 SVGAGI, per germline. The CDR3 reads CAIMDRNTDTQYF. CDR3 bases: TGTGCCATCATGGACAGGAACACAGATACGCAGTATTTT.